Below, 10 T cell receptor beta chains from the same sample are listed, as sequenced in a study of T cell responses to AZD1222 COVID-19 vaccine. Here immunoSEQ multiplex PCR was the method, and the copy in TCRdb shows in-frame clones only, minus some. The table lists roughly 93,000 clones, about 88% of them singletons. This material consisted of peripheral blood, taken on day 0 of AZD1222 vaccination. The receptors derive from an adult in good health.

DNA of the CDR3: TGTGCCAGCAGTTACTCCCAGGGTTGGAATTCACCCCTCCACTTT. Its protein is CASSYSQGWNSPLHF. The chain carries TRBV6-5 and TRBJ1-6; weak D call: TRBD1 (5 bases). The CDR3 runs to 15 residues. V lost 0 bases to trimming and J lost 7 bases, with 10 bases between them. Germline CDR1 reads MNHEY; CDR2 reads SVGAGI.

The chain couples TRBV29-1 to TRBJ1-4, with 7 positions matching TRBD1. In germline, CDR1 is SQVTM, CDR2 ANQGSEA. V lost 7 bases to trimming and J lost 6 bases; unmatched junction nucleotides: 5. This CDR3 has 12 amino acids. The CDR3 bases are TGCAGCGCACAGGGGCTTGATGAAAAACTGTTTTTT. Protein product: CSAQGLDEKLFF.

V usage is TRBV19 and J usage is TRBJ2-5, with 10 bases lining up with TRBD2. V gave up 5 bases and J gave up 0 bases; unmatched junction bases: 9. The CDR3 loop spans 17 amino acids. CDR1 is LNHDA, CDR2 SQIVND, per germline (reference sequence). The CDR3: CASSGGRLAGDQETQYF. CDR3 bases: TGTGCCAGTAGTGGCGGTCGCCTAGCGGGGGACCAAGAGACCCAGTACTTC.

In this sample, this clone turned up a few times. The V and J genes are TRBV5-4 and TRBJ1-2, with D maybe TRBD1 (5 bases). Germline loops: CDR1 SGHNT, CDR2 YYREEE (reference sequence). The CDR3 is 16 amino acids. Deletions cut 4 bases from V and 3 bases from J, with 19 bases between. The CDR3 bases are TGTGCCAGCAGCCCGGGGGGGAACCTTCTTCACTATGGCTACACCTTC. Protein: CASSPGGNLLHYGYTF.

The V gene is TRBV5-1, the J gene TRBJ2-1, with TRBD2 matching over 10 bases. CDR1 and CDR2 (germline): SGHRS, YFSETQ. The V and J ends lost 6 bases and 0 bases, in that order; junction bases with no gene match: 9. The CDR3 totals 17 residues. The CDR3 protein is CASTFTASGGSYNEQFF. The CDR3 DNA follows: TGCGCCAGCACCTTCACCGCTAGCGGGGGCTCCTACAATGAGCAGTTCTTC.

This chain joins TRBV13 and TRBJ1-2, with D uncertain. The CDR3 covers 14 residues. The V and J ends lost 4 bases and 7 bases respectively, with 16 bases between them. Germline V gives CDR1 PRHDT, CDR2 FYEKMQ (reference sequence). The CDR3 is CASSSNQHASGYTF. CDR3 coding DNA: TGTGCCAGCAGCTCAAACCAACACGCGTCTGGCTACACCTTC. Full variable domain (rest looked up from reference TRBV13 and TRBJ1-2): AAGVIQSPRHLIKEKRETATLKCYPIPRHDTVYWYQQGPGQDPQFLISFYEKMQSDKGSIPDRFSAQQFSDYHSELNMSSLELGDSALYFCASSSNQHASGYTFGSGTRLTVV.

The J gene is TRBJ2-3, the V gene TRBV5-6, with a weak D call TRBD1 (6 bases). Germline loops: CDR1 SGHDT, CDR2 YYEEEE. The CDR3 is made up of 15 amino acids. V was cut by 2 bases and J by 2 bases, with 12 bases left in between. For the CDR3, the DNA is TGTGCCAGCAGCTTCGACAGGAGAGTCACAGATACGCAGTATTTT. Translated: CASSFDRRVTDTQYF.

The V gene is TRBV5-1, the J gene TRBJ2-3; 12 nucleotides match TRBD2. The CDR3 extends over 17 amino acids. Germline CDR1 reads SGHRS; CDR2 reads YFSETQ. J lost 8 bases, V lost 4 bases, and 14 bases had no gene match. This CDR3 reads CASSDRPSGGASSTQYF. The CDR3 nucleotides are TGCGCCAGCAGCGACCGCCCTAGCGGGGGGGCCTCTAGTACGCAGTATTTT. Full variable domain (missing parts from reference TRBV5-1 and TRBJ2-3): KAGVTQTPRYLIKTRGQQVTLSCSPISGHRSVSWYQQTPGQGLQFLFEYFSETQRNKGNFPGRFSGRQFSNSRSEMNVSTLELGDSALYLCASSDRPSGGASSTQYFGPGTRLTVL.

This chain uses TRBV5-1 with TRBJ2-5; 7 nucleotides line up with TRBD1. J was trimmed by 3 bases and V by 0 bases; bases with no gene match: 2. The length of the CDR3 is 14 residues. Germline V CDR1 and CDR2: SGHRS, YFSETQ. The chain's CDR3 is CASSLVGTEETQYF. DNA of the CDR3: TGCGCCAGCAGCTTGGTCGGGACAGAAGAGACCCAGTACTTC. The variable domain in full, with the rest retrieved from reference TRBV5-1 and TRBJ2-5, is KAGVTQTPRYLIKTRGQQVTLSCSPISGHRSVSWYQQTPGQGLQFLFEYFSETQRNKGNFPGRFSGRQFSNSRSEMNVSTLELGDSALYLCASSLVGTEETQYFGPGTRLLVL.

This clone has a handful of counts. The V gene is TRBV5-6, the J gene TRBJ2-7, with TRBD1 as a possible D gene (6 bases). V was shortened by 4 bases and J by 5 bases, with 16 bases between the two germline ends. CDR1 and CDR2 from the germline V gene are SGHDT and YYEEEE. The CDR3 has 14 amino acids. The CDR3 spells CASSPGHTNHEQYF. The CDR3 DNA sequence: TGTGCCAGCAGCCCGGGACACACGAACCACGAGCAGTACTTC.